A selection of T cell receptor beta chains follows, all from one sample in a study of technical replicates of blood from several donors. Measured with immunoSEQ multiplex PCR; TCRdb has only the in-frame clones, and not every one. The sample holds roughly 92,000 clones, approximately 96% seen once. Material for sequencing was T cells isolated from PBMCs. Source of these receptors: a human donor in good health. Both conserved end residues are part of each CDR3. The D gene is left open where the match is weak. Size is stated for part of the rows, as once, few or many counts, or as a class when the clone is expanded.

j_call | d_call | clone_size | v_call | cdr3_aa | cdr3_nt
TRBJ2-7 | - | - | TRBV9 | CASSASTVPYEQYF | TGTGCCAGCAGCGCATCGACAGTCCCCTACGAGCAGTACTTC
TRBJ2-1 | - | - | TRBV6-1 | CASRASNEQFF | TGTGCCAGCAGGGCTAGCAATGAGCAGTTCTTC
TRBJ1-1 | - | - | TRBV18 | CASSPRSTENTEAFF | TGTGCCAGCTCACCACGTTCCACAGAGAACACTGAAGCTTTCTTT
TRBJ2-1 | TRBD2 | - | TRBV5-4 | CASSPLAGSDNEQFF | TGTGCCAGCAGCCCCTTAGCGGGATCCGACAATGAGCAGTTCTTC
TRBJ1-2 | TRBD1 | - | TRBV7-9 | CASSPTGQGRGGYTF | TGTGCCAGCAGCCCCACTGGACAGGGGCGAGGTGGCTACACCTTC
TRBJ1-4 | - | - | TRBV5-1 | CASSLYGTTNEKLFF | TGCGCCAGCAGCTTGTACGGGACAACTAATGAAAAACTGTTTTTT
TRBJ1-1 | TRBD1 | - | TRBV30 | CAWSADRGTEAFF | TGTGCCTGGAGTGCGGACAGGGGCACTGAAGCTTTCTTT
TRBJ2-7 | - | few | TRBV6-6 | CASSFHESSYEQYF | TGTGCCAGCAGCTTTCACGAGAGCTCCTACGAGCAGTACTTC
TRBJ1-3 | - | - | TRBV19 | CASSSGAGNTIYF | TGTGCCAGTAGTTCGGGGGCTGGAAACACCATATATTTT
TRBJ2-7 | - | - | TRBV7-9 | CASSLVGSSYEQYF | TGTGCCAGCAGCTTAGTGGGGAGCTCCTACGAGCAGTACTTC
TRBJ1-1 | TRBD1 | - | TRBV7-2 | CASSLRTGEAFF | TGTGCCAGCAGCCTTCGGACAGGGGAAGCTTTCTTT
TRBJ2-3 | TRBD2 | - | TRBV5-4 | CASSSNLYAGGADTQYF | TGTGCCAGCAGCTCCAATCTCTACGCGGGAGGAGCAGATACGCAGTATTTT
TRBJ1-4 | - | - | TRBV2 | CASMVGATNEKLFF | TGTGCCAGCATGGTAGGGGCAACTAATGAAAAACTGTTTTTT
TRBJ1-5 | - | - | TRBV5-1 | CASSWVPGGPQHF | TGCGCCAGCAGCTGGGTCCCCGGAGGGCCCCAGCATTTT
TRBJ1-1 | - | - | TRBV6-5 | CASSFGAEAFF | TGTGCCAGCAGTTTCGGGGCTGAAGCTTTCTTT
TRBJ2-2 | TRBD1 | - | TRBV5-4 | CASSLWGQGGSTGELFF | TGTGCCAGCAGCCTATGGGGACAGGGAGGATCAACCGGGGAGCTGTTTTTT
TRBJ2-2 | TRBD2 | - | TRBV15 | CATSRGLAEIGELFF | TGTGCCACCAGCAGGGGACTAGCCGAAATCGGGGAGCTGTTTTTT
TRBJ1-2 | TRBD1 | - | TRBV19 | CASTEGQGMNYGYTF | TGTGCCAGTACCGAAGGACAGGGGATGAACTATGGCTACACCTTC
TRBJ2-1 | TRBD2 | - | TRBV19 | CARQETSGPYNEQFF | TGTGCCAGACAGGAGACTAGCGGGCCTTACAATGAGCAGTTCTTC
TRBJ2-7 | TRBD2 | - | TRBV6-6 | CASSLGLAVYEQYF | TGTGCCAGCAGCCTAGGACTAGCGGTTTACGAGCAGTACTTC
TRBJ2-7 | TRBD2 | - | TRBV19 | CASTSGGTYEQYF | TGTGCCAGTACTAGCGGGGGAACCTACGAGCAGTACTTC
TRBJ2-2 | - | - | TRBV7-9 | CASRSGGGELFF | TGTGCCAGCAGGTCCGGGGGCGGGGAGCTGTTTTTT
TRBJ2-3 | TRBD2 | - | TRBV13 | CASSLGRLAGEQSTDTQYF | TGTGCCAGCAGCTTAGGAAGGCTAGCGGGGGAGCAAAGCACAGATACGCAGTATTTT
TRBJ2-5 | - | - | TRBV9 | CASSVQGLGETQYF | TGTGCCAGCAGCGTACAGGGGCTAGGAGAGACCCAGTACTTC
TRBJ2-5 | TRBD2 | - | TRBV11-2 | CASSMGLAGEGETQYF | TGTGCCAGCAGCATGGGACTAGCGGGAGAAGGAGAGACCCAGTACTTC
TRBJ1-4 | TRBD1 | - | TRBV5-1 | CASSQGQGSEKLFF | TGCGCCAGCAGCCAGGGACAGGGGAGCGAAAAACTGTTTTTT
TRBJ2-7 | TRBD1 | - | TRBV6-6 | CATASRDRVPYEQYF | TGTGCCACCGCCTCCCGGGACAGGGTTCCCTACGAGCAGTACTTC
TRBJ2-5 | - | - | TRBV7-3 | CASSSRGGGGLETQYF | TGTGCCAGCAGCTCAAGGGGAGGCGGCGGGTTAGAGACCCAGTACTTC
TRBJ2-2 | TRBD2 | once | TRBV7-3 | CASSLATSGNTGELFF | TGTGCCAGCAGCTTAGCCACTAGCGGGAACACCGGGGAGCTGTTTTTT